This T cell receptor beta chain emerged from a study of shared clonotypes between healthy human individuals. The V gene's germline CDR1 is MDHEN and CDR2 SYDVKM. Germline trimming cut 7 bases from V and 15 bases from J; bases unmatched to any gene: 10. The CDR3 is 12 amino acids. The genomic DNA of each subset was split evenly across several immunoSEQ plates. Method: immunoSEQ multiplex PCR; TCRdb's copy keeps in-frame clones and lacks some. Of 2 million to 2.5 million clones in the sample, about 90% were seen once. The chain uses TRBV28 and TRBJ2-1, with 9 positions matching TRBD1. The TCR was taken from a man aged 18-30 years in good health. Some clones in this sample may be carry-over from other donors' samples. Input material: naive CD4+ T cells from PBMCs. Subset reported: CD45RA+ positively selected. The CDR3 DNA sequence: TGTGCCAGCATTACAGGGGGCGCGGAAAGGTTCTTC. As protein: CASITGGAERFF.